These T cell receptor beta chains were read from a single sample in a study of T cell changes during pregnancy in multiple sclerosis. This table comes from immunoSEQ multiplex PCR, and its TCRdb copy is limited to in-frame clones, with some not included. Of roughly 40,000 clones in the sample, 75% to 95% were seen once. The specimen was CD4+ T cells from peripheral blood mononuclear cells, collected in the third trimester of pregnancy. These TCRs come from a female donor with multiple sclerosis, enrolled in a pregnancy study. Both conserved end residues are part of each CDR3. D genes are given only for firm matches. Part of the rows lack a size; the others show once, few, many or a class for expanded clones.

J gene,clone size,V gene,CDR3 length,D gene,CDR3 protein,CDR3 DNA
TRBJ2-1,.,TRBV6-5,14,TRBD2,CASRSGLAGVEQFF,TGTGCCAGCAGATCCGGACTAGCGGGAGTTGAGCAGTTCTTC
TRBJ2-2,once,TRBV27,15,TRBD1,CASSFQGARDGELFF,TGTGCCAGCAGTTTCCAGGGGGCGAGGGACGGGGAGCTGTTTTTT
TRBJ2-5,.,TRBV5-4,16,TRBD2,CASSQRLAGGKETQYF,TGTGCCAGCAGCCAAAGACTAGCGGGAGGTAAAGAGACCCAGTACTTC
TRBJ1-2,once,TRBV5-4,13,.,CASSLPLLRGYTF,TGTGCCAGCAGCTTACCACTCTTGAGGGGCTACACCTTC
TRBJ1-2,.,TRBV7-8,17,TRBD1,CASSLGAGGASGYGYTF,TGTGCCAGCAGCTTAGGCGCAGGGGGCGCTTCGGGCTATGGCTACACCTTC
TRBJ2-5,.,TRBV27,17,TRBD1,CASSPLGRTGEFRTQYF,TGTGCCAGCAGTCCCCTGGGCCGGACAGGGGAGTTTCGGACCCAGTACTTC
TRBJ2-1,.,TRBV18,16,.,CASSPPKIGQTNEQFF,TGTGCCAGCTCACCACCGAAAATAGGACAGACCAATGAGCAGTTCTTC
TRBJ2-2,once,TRBV19,14,TRBD2,CASSLAVNTGELFF,TGTGCCAGTAGCCTAGCGGTTAACACCGGGGAGCTGTTTTTT
TRBJ2-3,.,TRBV4-1,16,TRBD2,CASSQGLAGATDTQYF,TGCGCCAGCAGCCAAGGACTAGCGGGAGCCACAGATACGCAGTATTTT
TRBJ1-2,.,TRBV29-1,11,TRBD1,CSVGRGQGYTF,TGCAGCGTTGGCAGGGGGCAAGGCTACACCTTC
TRBJ2-3,.,TRBV30,14,.,CAWRAGVSTDTQYF,TGTGCCTGGAGGGCGGGTGTTAGCACAGATACGCAGTATTTT
TRBJ2-2,.,TRBV20-1,11,.,CSASRTGELFF,TGCAGTGCCAGCAGGACAGGGGAGCTGTTTTTT
TRBJ2-7,.,TRBV6-4,14,.,CASSATSGDYEQYF,TGTGCCAGCAGTGCTACCAGCGGCGACTACGAGCAGTACTTC
TRBJ2-7,.,TRBV19,12,.,CATASSSYEQYF,TGTGCCACTGCTTCGAGCTCCTACGAGCAGTACTTC
TRBJ2-1,.,TRBV19,12,.,CASSLGLGEQFF,TGTGCCAGTAGTCTCGGACTTGGCGAGCAGTTCTTC
TRBJ2-3,.,TRBV30,17,TRBD2,CAWSVGVLAGTADTQYF,TGTGCCTGGAGTGTAGGGGTGCTAGCGGGGACGGCAGATACGCAGTATTTT
TRBJ2-5,.,TRBV5-1,15,TRBD2,CASSTGLAGQETQYF,TGCGCCAGCAGCACGGGACTAGCGGGCCAAGAGACCCAGTACTTC